The 29 T cell receptor beta chains below all came from one sample that was sequenced in a study of identical twins. TCRdb used MiXCR to reprocess the 5' RACE reads, holding one entry per CDR3 protein. The sample lists approximately 260,000 distinct CDR3 sequences, about 8.3% occurring once. These data were likewise used in another study, on yellow fever vaccine responses in identical twins.

The sample comprised CD8+ T cells sorted from blood. These receptors all stem from a woman under 30 in good health.

This clonotype was found many times. Here the CDR3 DNA reads TGCAGCGTTGAAGGAGGGGGGGCGGTTGAAGCTTTCTTT. Protein product: CSVEGGGAVEAFF. V and J are TRBV29-1 and TRBJ1-1, with D perhaps TRBD1 (6 bases). V shed 1 base and J shed 7 bases, with 13 bases lying between them. CDR1 and CDR2 from the germline V gene are SQVTM and ANQGSEA. The CDR3 is 13 amino acids.

This clonotype was counted at least ten times. The V call is TRBV29-1, the J call TRBJ2-3, with D perhaps matching TRBD1 or TRBD2 (6 bases each). The CDR3 extends over 14 amino acids. Trimming pared 6 bases from V and 3 bases from J, leaving 16 bases between. Looked up from germline, CDR1 is SQVTM and CDR2 is ANQGSEA. The CDR3 DNA is TGCAGCGTCGGAGGGGGTCTAGGGACAGATACGCAGTATTTT. Its protein is CSVGGGLGTDTQYF.

Many counts were recorded for this clonotype. CDR3 region: CASGTSGIHEQFF. CDR3 nucleotide sequence: TGTGCCAGTGGGACTAGCGGGATCCATGAGCAGTTCTTC. This chain joins TRBV27 and TRBJ2-1, with 13 bases that match TRBD2. The germline gives CDR1 MNHEY, CDR2 SMNVEV (reference sequence). This CDR3 has 13 residues. With V trimmed by 9 bases and J by 8 bases, 4 bases remained unmatched.

The chain links TRBV6-2 or TRBV6-3 to TRBJ2-5; 9 bases agree with TRBD2. The CDR3 is 17 amino acids. J lost 2 bases, V lost 10 bases, and 17 bases had no gene match. Looked up from germline, CDR1 is MNHEY and CDR2 is SVGEGT. CDR3 DNA sequence: TGTGCCACCGTAGCGGGAGAAGGAGCTGATCGTCAAGAGACCCAGTACTTC. Translated, it gives CATVAGEGADRQETQYF.

This clonotype was counted many times. The chain joins TRBV12-3 or TRBV12-4 to TRBJ1-1, with a possible D match to TRBD1 (5 bases). There are 13 residues in the CDR3. V was clipped by 7 bases and J by 7 bases, with 16 bases between them. This chain's CDR3 is CASNLGQQFEAFF. The CDR3 DNA sequence: TGTGCCAGCAACCTAGGACAACAATTTGAAGCTTTCTTT.

The sample holds a few counts of this clonotype. The V gene is TRBV20-1, the J gene TRBJ2-3; perhaps TRBD1 as D (5 bases). The germline V and J ends were trimmed by 0 bases and 0 bases, with 13 bases remaining between them. Per germline, CDR1 DFQATT and CDR2 SNEGSKA (reference sequence). The CDR3 is 16 amino acids. The CDR3 reads CSARDLTQESTDTQYF. The CDR3, as DNA: TGCAGTGCTAGAGATCTAACACAGGAAAGCACAGATACGCAGTATTTT.

This clonotype was counted between two and nine times. The J gene is TRBJ2-1, the V gene TRBV3-1, with 10 bases aligning to TRBD2. V was clipped by 4 bases and J by 7 bases; unmatched bases: 10. The CDR3 length is 16 residues. CDR1 is LGHDT and CDR2 is YNNKEL in the germline V gene (reference sequence). The CDR3 here is CASSLQAGGLINEQFF. DNA of the CDR3: TGTGCCAGCAGCCTACAAGCGGGAGGGTTAATTAATGAGCAGTTCTTC.

In its sample, this clonotype was seen a few times. The chain uses TRBV4-3 and TRBJ2-3, with D hard to call. The V and J ends lost 4 bases and 4 bases respectively, with 9 bases between them. This CDR3 has 13 amino acids. CDR1 and CDR2 from the germline V gene are LGHNA and YSLEER. CDR3 nucleotides: TGCGCCAGCAGCCGAGCTAGTCCAGATACGCAGTATTTT. Amino acid sequence: CASSRASPDTQYF.

The table lists this clonotype with a few counts. The CDR3 region is CASSEEPREPQHF. The DNA of the CDR3 is TGTGCCAGCAGCGAAGAACCACGGGAGCCCCAGCATTTT. The chain is built from TRBV11-2 and TRBJ1-5; unclear D gene. Deletions cut 5 bases from V and 8 bases from J, with 13 bases between. Germline lookup yields CDR1 SGHAT and CDR2 FQNNGV. This CDR3 contains 13 residues.

This clonotype was observed at least ten times. J is TRBJ2-1 and V is TRBV27, with 9 bases lining up with TRBD2. From germline, CDR1 is MNHEY and CDR2 SMNVEV (reference sequence). CDR3 length: 16 residues. V lost 5 bases to trimming and J lost 3 bases; unmatched junction nucleotides: 8. Here the CDR3 reads CASSNSGRHGYNEQFF. CDR3 nucleotide sequence: TGTGCCAGCAGTAATAGCGGGAGACATGGCTACAATGAGCAGTTCTTC.

This clonotype was observed at least ten times. The chain is built from TRBV7-8 and TRBJ2-7; 7 bases align to TRBD1. This CDR3 contains 14 residues. Germline CDR1 SGHVS, CDR2 FQNEAQ. J gave up 2 bases and V 3 bases, and 4 bases lay outside the gene matches. DNA of the CDR3: TGTGCCAGCAGCTTTCAAGGGACAGCCTACGAGCAGTACTTC. Encoded protein: CASSFQGTAYEQYF.

This clonotype occurred many times. The chain uses TRBV20-1 and TRBJ2-7, with D perhaps assigned TRBD1 or TRBD2 (5 bases each). Germline V lookup: CDR1 DFQATT, CDR2 SNEGSKA (reference sequence). V lost 0 bases and J 0 bases, leaving 9 bases between the germline ends. This CDR3 is built from 14 residues. The CDR3 here is CSARDRDLSYEQYF. In nucleotides, the CDR3 is TGCAGTGCTAGAGATCGGGACCTCTCCTACGAGCAGTACTTC.

This clonotype was observed a handful of times. The chain employs TRBV14 and TRBJ2-3; possible D gene TRBD1, 6 bases. The CDR3 is 15 residues long. V was clipped by 4 bases and J by 6 bases, with 17 bases between them. Germline V gene sequence: CDR1 SGHDN, CDR2 FVKESK. For the CDR3, the DNA is TGTGCCAGCAGCCTTCCACAGGGCGTGGGCGATACGCAGTATTTT. Translated, it gives CASSLPQGVGDTQYF.

This clonotype came up many times. The rearrangement uses TRBV5-1 and TRBJ2-2; no reliable D call. This CDR3 has 14 residues. In germline, CDR1 is SGHRS, CDR2 YFSETQ. Deletions cut 3 bases from V and 2 bases from J, with 8 bases between. The CDR3 sequence: CASSWMTNTGELFF. The CDR3 DNA sequence: TGCGCCAGCAGCTGGATGACAAACACCGGGGAGCTGTTTTTT.

This clonotype has only a few counts. The chain recombines TRBV20-1 with TRBJ2-7; 8 nucleotides match TRBD2. J gave up 4 bases and V 0 bases, and 8 bases lay outside the gene matches. Germline V gives CDR1 DFQATT, CDR2 SNEGSKA (reference sequence). This CDR3 region has 15 residues. The CDR3 region is CSAREDGRAMYEQYF. In DNA, the CDR3 is TGCAGTGCTAGAGAGGACGGGAGGGCCATGTACGAGCAGTACTTC.

This clonotype was detected ten times or more. The gene calls are TRBV4-3 and TRBJ2-7, with D tentatively TRBD2 (5 bases). This CDR3 has 15 amino acids. Germline V gene sequence: CDR1 LGHNA, CDR2 YSLEER. V lost 0 bases and J 2 bases, leaving 11 bases between the germline ends. The CDR3 loop is CASSQDRGAPYEQYF. The CDR3 DNA is TGCGCCAGCAGCCAAGATCGGGGAGCCCCCTACGAGCAGTACTTC.

V is TRBV29-1 and J is TRBJ2-2, with a weak D call TRBD1 (6 bases). V was cut by 6 bases and J by 3 bases, with 11 bases left in between. CDR1 and CDR2 (germline): SQVTM, ANQGSEA. The CDR3 has 13 amino acids. The CDR3 coding sequence is TGCAGCGTCCACCGACAGGACACCGGGGAGCTGTTTTTT. Protein product: CSVHRQDTGELFF.

This clonotype was observed a few times. The chain has TRBV27 and TRBJ2-7; no definite D call. The CDR3 runs 14 residues. From germline, CDR1 is MNHEY and CDR2 SMNVEV (reference sequence). V was clipped by 4 bases and J by 2 bases, with 12 bases between them. The chain's CDR3 is CASSYRYGPYEQYF. CDR3 coding DNA: TGTGCCAGCAGTTATCGTTACGGGCCCTACGAGCAGTACTTC.

This clonotype showed up many times. The gene calls are TRBV28 and TRBJ2-7; D remains unclear. Germline-derived CDR1 and CDR2 are MDHEN and SYDVKM. Between the trimmed V and J ends, which lost 4 bases and 7 bases, there was a span of 20 bases. The CDR3 loop spans 15 amino acids. The CDR3 loop is CASSSTPLTSWEQYF. The CDR3 region has the DNA TGTGCCAGCAGTTCCACCCCACTGACATCGTGGGAGCAGTACTTC.

The CDR3 protein is CASRIGDTQYF. Written as DNA, the CDR3 is TGCGCCAGCAGGATTGGGGATACGCAGTATTTT. The chain couples TRBV10-1 to TRBJ2-3; D unresolved. V was pared by 6 bases and J by 6 bases, with 7 bases between. In germline, CDR1 is WNHNN, CDR2 SYGVQD (reference sequence). The CDR3 is 11 amino acids.

The chain employs TRBV6-5 and TRBJ2-7, with D perhaps matching TRBD2 (5 bases). With 0 bases removed from V and 3 bases from J, the gap between germline ends came to 9 bases. This CDR3 has 14 amino acids. CDR1 MNHEY and CDR2 SVGAGI come from the germline V gene. The CDR3 DNA reads as TGTGCCAGCAGTTACTCGCCGGGGAACTACGAGCAGTACTTC. Its protein is CASSYSPGNYEQYF.

This chain joins TRBV4-3 and TRBJ2-1, with a tentative D call TRBD2 (6 bases). The CDR3 has 14 amino acids. Trimming removed 4 bases at V and 9 bases at J, with 16 bases between. Germline assignment: CDR1 LGHNA and CDR2 YSLEER. The CDR3 here is CASSPGPMGGEQFF. The CDR3 DNA is TGCGCCAGCAGCCCCGGGCCCATGGGGGGTGAGCAGTTCTTC.

The sample holds many counts of this clonotype. The V gene is TRBV4-3, the J gene TRBJ2-7; weak D call: TRBD1 (5 bases). V lost 0 bases and J lost 3, with 12 bases in between. CDR1 and CDR2 from the germline V gene are LGHNA and YSLEER. This CDR3 is built from 15 residues. The CDR3 nucleotides read TGCGCCAGCAGCCAAGAAAGGGGATTGGGCTACGAGCAGTACTTC. This encodes CASSQERGLGYEQYF.

The table lists this clonotype with a few counts. V gene TRBV2 combines with J gene TRBJ2-2; no reliable D call. CDR3 size: 14 residues. Per germline, CDR1 SNHLY and CDR2 FYNNEI. V lost 7 bases to trimming and J lost 0 bases, with 9 bases between them. The CDR3 sequence is CASTVASNTGELFF. DNA for the CDR3: TGTGCCAGCACCGTCGCTTCGAACACCGGGGAGCTGTTTTTT.

In this sample, this clonotype turned up many times. The V gene is TRBV29-1, the J gene TRBJ2-3; 12 positions agree with TRBD2. J gave up 4 bases and V 5 bases, and 7 bases lay outside the gene matches. The V gene's germline CDR1 is SQVTM and CDR2 ANQGSEA. This CDR3 has 15 amino acids. This chain's CDR3 is CSVLRLAGVADTQYF. For the CDR3, the DNA is TGCAGCGTTTTGAGACTAGCGGGAGTAGCAGATACGCAGTATTTT.

This clonotype has at least ten counts. The chain has TRBV4-2 and TRBJ2-3; 12 bases line up with TRBD2. The CDR3 contains 16 residues. The germline V gene encodes CDR1 LGHNA and CDR2 YNFKEQ. The junction had 4 bases not matched to a gene; V was cut back by 4 bases and J by 2 bases. The CDR3 DNA is TGTGCCAGCAGCCTTCGGACTAGCGGGGACACAGATACGCAGTATTTT. Protein product: CASSLRTSGDTDTQYF.

The CDR3 here is CASSWTGLTYEQYF. The CDR3 coding sequence is TGCGCCAGCAGCTGGACAGGGCTTACCTACGAGCAGTACTTC. The J gene is TRBJ2-7, the V gene TRBV5-1; 8 bases map to TRBD1. The CDR3 extends over 14 amino acids. Germline V lookup: CDR1 SGHRS, CDR2 YFSETQ. The J segment lost 2 bases and the V segment lost 3 bases, leaving 4 bases of the junction unmatched.

This clonotype was observed a few times. The chain has TRBV11-2 and TRBJ1-5; D call uncertain. The CDR3 totals 15 residues. Trimming stripped 2 bases from V and 1 base from J, with 9 bases between. From germline, CDR1 is SGHAT and CDR2 FQNNGV. CDR3 loop: CASSLTALSNQPQHF. The DNA of the CDR3 is TGTGCCAGCAGCTTAACAGCTTTAAGCAATCAGCCCCAGCATTTT.

Many counts were recorded for this clonotype. Here the CDR3 reads CASSYSGFDEQFF. As DNA, the CDR3 is TGTGCCAGCAGTTACTCTGGTTTCGATGAGCAGTTCTTC. The chain carries TRBV6-5 and TRBJ2-1; no definite D call. This CDR3 contains 13 residues. Between the trimmed V and J ends, which lost 0 bases and 8 bases, there was a span of 8 bases. Germline V gene sequence: CDR1 MNHEY, CDR2 SVGAGI.